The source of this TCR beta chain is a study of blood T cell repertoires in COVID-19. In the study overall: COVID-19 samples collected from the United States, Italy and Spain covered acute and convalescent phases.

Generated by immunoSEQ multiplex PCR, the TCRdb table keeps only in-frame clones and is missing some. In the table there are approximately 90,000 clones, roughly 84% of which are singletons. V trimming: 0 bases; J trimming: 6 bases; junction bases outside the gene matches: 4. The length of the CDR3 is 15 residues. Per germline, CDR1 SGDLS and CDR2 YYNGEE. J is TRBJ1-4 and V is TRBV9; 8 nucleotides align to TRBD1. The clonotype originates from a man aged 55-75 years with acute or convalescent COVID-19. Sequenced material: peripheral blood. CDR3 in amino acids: CASSVGGQGDEKLFF. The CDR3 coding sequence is TGTGCCAGCAGCGTAGGTGGACAGGGTGATGAAAAACTGTTTTTT.